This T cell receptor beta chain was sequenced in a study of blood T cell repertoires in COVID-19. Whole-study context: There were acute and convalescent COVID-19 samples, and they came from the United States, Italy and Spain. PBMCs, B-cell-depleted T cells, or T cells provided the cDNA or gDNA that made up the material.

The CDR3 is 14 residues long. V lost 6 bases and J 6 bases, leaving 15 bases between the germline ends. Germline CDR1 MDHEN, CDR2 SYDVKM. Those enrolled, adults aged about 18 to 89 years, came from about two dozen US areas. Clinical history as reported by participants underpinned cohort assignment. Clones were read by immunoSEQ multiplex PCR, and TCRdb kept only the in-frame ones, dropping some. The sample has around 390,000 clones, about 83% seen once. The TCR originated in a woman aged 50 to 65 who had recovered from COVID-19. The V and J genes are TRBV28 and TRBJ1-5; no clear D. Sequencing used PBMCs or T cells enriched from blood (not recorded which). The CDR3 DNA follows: TGTGCCAGCAGCCTGTTAGGTGGGAGTCAGCCCCAGCATTTT. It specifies CASSLLGGSQPQHF.